The 18 T cell receptor beta chains in this list originate from one sample, sequenced in a study of T cells after yellow fever vaccination. TCRdb passed the 5' RACE reads through MiXCR, listing each CDR3 protein once. This table has a few hundred thousand distinct CDR3 sequences, 6.5% to 8.5% appearing once. The sequencing here drew on PBMCs, taken more than 40 days after the first yellow fever vaccination. The receptors here all came from a man aged 18 to 29 who received the YFV17D yellow fever vaccine.

This clonotype was found many times. This chain joins TRBV7-9 and TRBJ2-1; D gene unclear. Germline V gene data show CDR1 as SEHNR and CDR2 as FQNEAQ (reference sequence). CDR3 length: 12 residues. The ends were cut back, 4 bases at V and 9 bases at J, with 10 bases in the middle. The CDR3 protein is CASSYLGREQFF. Here the CDR3 DNA reads TGTGCCAGCAGCTATCTCGGGCGTGAGCAGTTCTTC. The variable domain in full, with the rest retrieved from reference TRBV7-9 and TRBJ2-1, is DTGVSQNPRHKITKRGQNVTFRCDPISEHNRLYWYRQTLGQGPEFLTYFQNEAQLEKSRLLSDRFSAERPKGSFSTLEIQRTEQGDSAMYLCASSYLGREQFFGPGTRLTVL.

This chain uses TRBV20-1 with TRBJ2-7; D is perhaps TRBD2 (6 bases). CDR3 size: 15 residues. Trimming removed 1 base at V and 0 bases at J, with 13 bases between. From germline, CDR1 is DFQATT and CDR2 SNEGSKA (reference sequence). The CDR3 sequence: CSARAGFGGSYEQYF. The DNA for the CDR3 is TGCAGTGCTAGAGCAGGGTTCGGGGGCTCCTACGAGCAGTACTTC.

This clonotype was observed a handful of times. The chain is built from TRBV6-2 or TRBV6-3 and TRBJ2-5, with 13 positions matching TRBD2. This CDR3 spans 17 amino acids. CDR1 and CDR2 from the germline V gene are MNHEY and SVGEGT. With V trimmed by 6 bases and J by 2 bases, 9 bases remained unmatched. The CDR3 sequence: CASSSGLAGDFQETQYF. In DNA form, the CDR3 reads TGTGCCAGCAGCTCTGGACTAGCGGGGGATTTTCAAGAGACCCAGTACTTC.

At least ten counts were recorded for this clonotype. The CDR3 nucleotides read TGTGCCAGCAGCTTAGTCGCGGACAGCTCCTACGAGCAGTACTTC. As protein: CASSLVADSSYEQYF. This chain links TRBV7-2 with TRBJ2-7; tentative D call: TRBD1 (6 bases). CDR1 is SGHTA, CDR2 FQGNSA, per germline. The CDR3 runs to 15 residues. V was clipped by 1 base and J by 0 bases, with 10 bases between them.

Here the CDR3 DNA reads TGCGCCAGCAGACTCCTAGAACTCGGGGAGCTGTTTTTT. Its translation is CASRLLELGELFF. V and J are TRBV5-1 and TRBJ2-2, with no clear D. Germline V gene sequence: CDR1 SGHRS, CDR2 YFSETQ. This CDR3 comprises 13 residues. V shed 5 bases and J shed 7 bases, with 12 bases lying between them.

The chain joins TRBV4-3 to TRBJ2-3; 8 nucleotides match TRBD2. This CDR3 is built from 17 residues. CDR1 and CDR2 (germline): LGHNA, YSLEER. J gave up 4 bases and V 3 bases, and 12 bases lay outside the gene matches. The CDR3, as DNA: TGCGCCAGCAGCCAGGCCCGACGGGGGGGCAACGCAGATACGCAGTATTTT. Translated, it gives CASSQARRGGNADTQYF.

V usage is TRBV7-9 and J usage is TRBJ1-2; D ambiguous. Germline lookup yields CDR1 SEHNR and CDR2 FQNEAQ (reference sequence). V was clipped by 6 bases and J by 5 bases, with 4 bases between them. The CDR3 totals 10 residues. The CDR3: CASRLYGYTF. The CDR3 DNA reads as TGTGCCAGCAGGCTGTATGGCTACACCTTC.

The chain combines TRBV5-1 with TRBJ2-3, with D unclear. Germline CDR1 is SGHRS and CDR2 is YFSETQ. Deletions cut 4 bases from V and 0 bases from J, with 15 bases between. The CDR3 spans 16 residues. The CDR3 region has the DNA TGCGCCAGCAGCCCAACCCCGGAGTCCAGCACAGATACGCAGTATTTT. The encoded protein is CASSPTPESSTDTQYF.

This clonotype occurred many times. V usage is TRBV7-2 and J usage is TRBJ2-4; D possibly corresponds to TRBD2 (7 bases). The CDR3 extends over 17 amino acids. CDR1 and CDR2 from the germline V gene are SGHTA and FQGNSA. With 6 bases removed from V and 1 base from J, the gap between germline ends came to 19 bases. The CDR3 nucleotides are TGTGCCAGCAGTTCGACCCTAGGGGGGGCGGCCAAAAACATTCAGTACTTC. It yields the protein CASSSTLGGAAKNIQYF.

In DNA, the CDR3 is TGCGCCAGCAGCCAACCCTATTTGACCCGCACCACTGAAGCTTTCTTT. Encoded protein: CASSQPYLTRTTEAFF. The chain carries TRBV4-1 and TRBJ1-1; unclear D gene. The CDR3 spans 16 residues. Germline V CDR1 and CDR2: MGHRA, YSYEKL. V was trimmed by 2 bases and J by 4 bases, leaving 17 bases between them.

This clonotype was seen repeatedly, ten times or more. The chain links TRBV5-1 to TRBJ2-7; D unclear. V lost 3 bases, J lost 5 bases, and 12 bases lay in between. Looked up from germline, CDR1 is SGHRS and CDR2 is YFSETQ. CDR3 length: 13 residues. CDR3 region: CASSSRSGHEQYV. CDR3 coding DNA: TGCGCCAGCAGCTCCCGATCTGGGCACGAGCAGTACGTC.

This clonotype showed up just a few times. The rearrangement joins TRBV5-1 to TRBJ2-3, with TRBD2 matching over 8 bases. CDR1 is SGHRS and CDR2 is YFSETQ in the germline V gene. Unmatched junction bases numbered 6, after V lost 0 bases and J lost 6 bases. The CDR3 extends over 15 amino acids. The CDR3 region has the DNA TGCGCCAGCAGCTTGGCCGGGGGGGTATCGGATACGCAGTATTTT. Protein: CASSLAGGVSDTQYF.

The genes are TRBV7-4 and TRBJ2-7, with D unresolved. The V gene lost 2 bases and the J gene lost 2 bases, with 13 bases spanning the gap. This CDR3 has 15 residues. The germline gives CDR1 SGHVT, CDR2 SQSDAQ. The CDR3 nucleotides are TGTGCCAGCAGCTTACACTGGGGTGGCCCCTACGAGCAGTACGTC. This sequence encodes CASSLHWGGPYEQYV.

For the CDR3, the DNA is TGCGCCAGCAGCTTCGGCGGTCCCGTCTACGAGCAGTACTTC. Amino acid sequence: CASSFGGPVYEQYF. The rearrangement links TRBV5-1 to TRBJ2-7; no clear D gene. The germline V gene has CDR1 SGHRS and CDR2 YFSETQ. The V end was cut by 2 bases, the J end by 3 bases, with 12 bases between. The CDR3 consists of 14 residues.

The chain carries TRBV2 and TRBJ1-2; D gene unclear. Looked up from germline, CDR1 is SNHLY and CDR2 is FYNNEI. V was clipped by 1 base and J by 8 bases, with 11 bases between them. The CDR3 is 13 amino acids. DNA of the CDR3: TGTGCCAGCAGTGAAGGTACGGACCAGGGCTACACCTTC. Translating gives CASSEGTDQGYTF.

The V and J genes are TRBV4-1 and TRBJ1-1; D not resolved. This CDR3 region has 13 residues. V lost 4 bases and J lost 6, with 12 bases in between. Germline V gives CDR1 MGHRA, CDR2 YSYEKL. CDR3 region: CASSLGSGAEAFF. CDR3 nucleotide sequence: TGCGCCAGCAGCCTGGGTTCAGGCGCTGAAGCTTTCTTT.

DNA of the CDR3: TGCGCCAGCAGCTCGGGGTCCCTATCCACCGGGGAGCTGTTTTTT. It yields the protein CASSSGSLSTGELFF. The chain couples TRBV5-1 to TRBJ2-2, with a weak D call TRBD2 (5 bases). CDR3 length: 15 residues. Trimming left V 3 bases short and J 4 bases short, with 13 bases between. Germline values: CDR1 SGHRS, CDR2 YFSETQ.

This clonotype has just a few counts. The chain recombines TRBV5-1 with TRBJ1-2; tentatively, D is TRBD1 (6 bases). V lost 4 bases and J 6 bases, leaving 19 bases between the germline ends. The CDR3 runs to 15 residues. Germline-derived CDR1 and CDR2 are SGHRS and YFSETQ. CDR3 DNA sequence: TGCGCCAGCAGCGCCGGGACACAAAAAGGCGATGGCTACACCTTC. Protein product: CASSAGTQKGDGYTF.